The 11 T cell receptor beta chains reported below all come from one sample, sequenced in a study of cytomegalovirus exposure and HLA in healthy donors. The table came from immunoSEQ multiplex PCR; TCRdb's copy has only in-frame clones and leaves some out. The sample has approximately 71,000 clones, about nine tenths seen once. Sequencing was performed on PBMCs. Every receptor here comes from a man aged 18 to 29 in good health and CMV-seronegative.

The gene calls are TRBV6-5 and TRBJ2-1, with 7 bases matching TRBD2. Germline V lookup: CDR1 MNHEY, CDR2 SVGAGI. This CDR3 has 16 residues. V was pared by 4 bases and J by 7 bases, with 13 bases of the junction left unmatched. Here the CDR3 reads CASSFPLAGRGNEQFF. In nucleotides, the CDR3 is TGTGCCAGCAGTTTCCCTTTAGCGGGTCGCGGTAATGAGCAGTTCTTC.

The chain links TRBV5-6 to TRBJ2-5; the match to TRBD1 covers 8 bases. Trimming cost V 4 bases and J 3 bases; bases outside gene matches: 8. CDR1 SGHDT and CDR2 YYEEEE come from the germline V gene. CDR3 size: 15 residues. CDR3 sequence reads: CASSLLTGAKETQYF. Written as DNA, the CDR3 is TGTGCCAGCAGCCTCTTGACAGGGGCCAAAGAGACCCAGTACTTC.

The chain carries TRBV30 and TRBJ1-2; weak D call: TRBD1 (5 bases). Germline CDR1 reads GTSNPN; CDR2 reads SVGIG (reference sequence). Deletions cut 5 bases from V and 8 bases from J, with 12 bases between. This CDR3 spans 11 amino acids. DNA of the CDR3: TGTGCCTGGGGAACTAAGGGGGGCTACACCTTC. Encoded protein: CAWGTKGGYTF.

The chain uses TRBV7-2 and TRBJ1-1; 12 bases fit TRBD1. Germline V gene data show CDR1 as SGHTA and CDR2 as FQGNSA. Unmatched junction bases numbered 5, after V lost 6 bases and J lost 0 bases. The CDR3 length is 16 residues. The CDR3: CASSPGTGGLNTEAFF. In DNA, the CDR3 is TGTGCCAGCAGTCCCGGGACAGGGGGCTTGAACACTGAAGCTTTCTTT.

This chain joins TRBV5-4 and TRBJ1-1; 7 bases match TRBD1. The CDR3 totals 15 residues. The V segment lost 4 bases and the J segment 1 base; nucleotides outside the gene matches: 7. Per germline, CDR1 SGHNT and CDR2 YYREEE (reference sequence). As DNA, the CDR3 is TGTGCCAGCAGCGTAGGGGGACAGCGGAACACTGAAGCTTTCTTT. Residues: CASSVGGQRNTEAFF.

In this sample, this clone turned up once. The rearrangement links TRBV21-1 to TRBJ2-5; TRBD1 is the table's D call and was not checked against the DNA. TRBV21-1 is an annotated pseudogene. CDR3 length: 15 residues. The CDR3 DNA sequence: TGTGCCAGCAGCAACAGACAGGGCTGGTTGGAGACCCAGTACTTC. Protein: CASSNRQGWLETQYF.

The chain joins TRBV5-8 to TRBJ2-2; D unresolved. This CDR3 comprises 17 residues. Trimming removed 4 bases from V and 2 bases from J, with 18 bases in between. The germline V gene has CDR1 SGHTS and CDR2 YDEGEE. The CDR3 DNA reads as TGTGCCAGCAGCCCAGACCCATGGGCACCCAACACCGGGGAGCTGTTTTTT. It translates to CASSPDPWAPNTGELFF.

The V call is TRBV7-6, the J call TRBJ2-6; D possibly corresponds to TRBD1 (6 bases). Trimming removed 1 base at V and 3 bases at J, with 13 bases between. CDR1 is SGHVS, CDR2 FNYEAQ, per germline. The CDR3 contains 17 residues. CDR3 nucleotides: TGTGCCAGCAGCTTAGGGCACAGGGTGGATGGGGCCAACGTCCTGACTTTC. Protein sequence: CASSLGHRVDGANVLTF.

The chain is built from TRBV7-2 and TRBJ2-7; 7 positions agree with TRBD1. CDR3 length: 13 amino acids. CDR1 and CDR2 from the germline V gene are SGHTA and FQGNSA. The ends lost 3 bases at V and 3 bases at J; junction bases unmatched: 2. CDR3 sequence reads: CASSFWDSYEQYF. The CDR3 coding sequence is TGTGCCAGCAGCTTCTGGGACAGCTACGAGCAGTACTTC.

The chain has TRBV5-1 and TRBJ2-1, with TRBD2 identical over 10 bases. The ends lost 2 bases at V and 0 bases at J; junction bases unmatched: 14. Per the germline V gene, CDR1 is SGHRS and CDR2 is YFSETQ. This CDR3 spans 20 amino acids. In nucleotides, the CDR3 is TGCGCCAGCAGCTTTTTTCCGGGTTCTAGCGGGAGAGTCTCCTACAATGAGCAGTTCTTC. This encodes CASSFFPGSSGRVSYNEQFF.

The V call is TRBV28, the J call TRBJ2-5; D is unresolved. Trimming cost V 1 base and J 5 bases, with 8 bases left between them. The germline gives CDR1 MDHEN, CDR2 SYDVKM. The CDR3 totals 13 residues. The CDR3 sequence: CASSLFTRETQYF. The CDR3 region has the DNA TGTGCCAGCAGTTTATTTACGAGGGAGACCCAGTACTTC.